This T cell receptor beta chain was identified during a study of blood T cell repertoires in COVID-19 (TCRdb year 2020). About the investigation overall: Samples covering the acute and convalescent phases of COVID-19 were provided by collaborators in the United States, Italy and Spain. Where available, HLA class I and class II types were obtained from metadata supplied by the sample provider rather than from assay-based typing. The prospective study material was composed of cDNA or gDNA derived from T cells, B-cell-depleted T cells, or PBMCs. A freely available public database, intended as a resource for researchers studying the immune response to SARS-CoV-2, is where the repertoires were released. The samples were drawn from the first 160 participants of the ongoing ImmuneRACE study and from 1,254 subjects provided by 6 global collaborators. A de-identified subject ID, COVID-19 status, age in years and sex were almost always included in the sample metadata. Deeply sampled blood TCRbeta repertoires from subjects exposed to, actively infected with, or recovered from COVID-19 were included in the dataset.

Only one count was recorded for this clone. Its antigen remains unidentified. Base-call qualities are not available, and no considerably larger clone is one nucleotide away. General findings and caveats noted by the study authors: How much clinical and demographic metadata was included differed by source and by participant, and the metadata was provided uncurated.

The immunoSEQ Assay, a bias-controlled multiplex PCR, was used to amplify TCRbeta CDR3 regions from genomic DNA. Regarding the original processing steps: Within the assay, amplification of reference gene primers was used to estimate how many nucleated cells each sample contained. Sequence reads were collapsed and filtered to measure the absolute abundance of every unique TCRbeta CDR3 rearrangement. For each sample, productive Simpson clonality was calculated as the square root of Simpson's diversity index across productive rearrangements. Held by TCRdb, this immuneACCESS table contains in-frame sequences only and omits some clones. Under half of the omission traces to an unresolved V gene where checked; the cause of the rest is unknown. The V and J calls and clone size come from that table; D and trimming were worked out from the DNA. The sample includes 70,000 to 95,000 clones, with 70% to 90% observed a single time. The ten most abundant clones make up 5.5% to 7.5% of the sample.

The CDR3 has 15 amino acids, counting the end cysteine and phenylalanine. Only CDR3 DNA remains: 45 bases, in frame from the first base. The germline V gene sets CDR1 to LGHNA and CDR2 to YSLEER. Here V drops 3 bases and J drops 7 bases, and the junction holds 3 bases not matched to any gene. The collaborating institutions used their own protocols to collect whole blood in K2EDTA tubes. For TCRbeta analysis, collaborators shipped samples in one of three forms: frozen whole blood, isolated PBMCs, or DNA extracted from either of those sample types. The rearranged chain carries TRBV4-3 and TRBJ1-6; 10 central bases correspond to TRBD1. The sequence was obtained from an older man with acute or convalescent COVID-19. The sample was peripheral blood. The DNA sequence follows: TGCGCCAGCAGCCAGGACAGGGGGATCAATTCACCCCTCCACTTT. Translated, this gives CASSQDRGINSPLHF.